The following is a T cell receptor beta chain sequence with its context. Antigen specificity is unknown. The junction and the germline gene differ at one end; a read error may be behind it. Germline V gene data show CDR1 as MNHEY and CDR2 as SVGAGI. The CDR3 consists of 14 residues. In the original analysis: Clinicopathological groups supplied CDR3 differences that were used to build a distant-metastasis classifier for papillary thyroid cancer. TCRdb ran MiXCR on the PCR reads. TCRdb, not the authors, supplied the V and J calls. The table records about 9,600 clones, approximately 33% of them present only once. These data originate in a study of metastatic and nonmetastatic thyroid tumors. Whole-study results and caveats: For both blood and tumor, malignant thyroid tumors reportedly showed significantly higher TCR beta diversity than benign nodules did.

Patients had received no treatment of any kind before thyroid surgery. The chain uses TRBV6-5 and TRBJ2-7; D may correspond to TRBD1 or TRBD2 (5 bases each). The source is a female donor with papillary thyroid cancer or a benign thyroid nodule (not recorded which). Some clones in this sample may be carry-over from other donors' samples. Sequencing used tumor tissue. The CDR3 is CACSFSRDQNEQYF. DNA of the CDR3: TGTGCCTGCAGCTTCTCCAGGGACCAAAACGAGCAGTACTTC.